A selection of T cell receptor beta chains follows, all from one sample in a study of blood T cell repertoires in COVID-19. Sequencing was performed with immunoSEQ multiplex PCR; in TCRdb, only in-frame clones are kept and a portion is missing. The repertoire holds some 200,000 clones, with 83% as singletons. Sequenced: peripheral blood. These receptors came from a woman aged 35 to 49 with acute or convalescent COVID-19. CDR3s include the opening cysteine and the closing phenylalanine or tryptophan. D genes are given only for firm matches. Clone size is shown for a subset of rows, as once, few, many or a class of expanded clone.

V gene	D gene	J gene	clone size	CDR3 protein	CDR3 DNA
TRBV15	TRBD1	TRBJ1-4	.	CATSGWTGRNEKLFF	TGTGCCACCAGCGGGTGGACAGGGAGGAATGAAAAACTGTTTTTT
TRBV9	TRBD2	TRBJ2-1	.	CASRGLANEQFF	TGTGCCAGCAGAGGACTAGCTAACGAGCAGTTCTTC
TRBV24-1	.	TRBJ2-7	.	CATSLGGYREQYF	TGTGCCACCAGCCTTGGGGGGTATCGGGAGCAGTACTTC
TRBV29-1	.	TRBJ1-5	.	CSVGQGNQPQHF	TGCAGCGTTGGACAGGGCAATCAGCCCCAGCATTTT
TRBV6-5	TRBD1	TRBJ2-1	.	CASSYTGGYNEQFF	TGTGCCAGCAGCTATACAGGGGGTTACAATGAGCAGTTCTTC
TRBV24-1	.	TRBJ2-2	.	CATSDFAGARDTGELFF	TGTGCCACCAGTGATTTTGCGGGGGCACGGGACACCGGGGAGCTGTTTTTT
TRBV2	TRBD1	TRBJ1-2	once	CASRGSRGHYGYTF	TGTGCCAGCAGGGGAAGCAGGGGGCATTATGGCTACACCTTC
TRBV7-9	.	TRBJ1-5	few	CASSARSEFQPQHF	TGTGCCAGCAGCGCCCGGTCGGAGTTTCAGCCCCAGCATTTT
TRBV6-5	TRBD1	TRBJ1-6	.	CASSYTYRDRALHF	TGTGCCAGCAGTTACACCTACCGGGACAGGGCCCTCCACTTT
TRBV18	.	TRBJ1-1	once	CASSPGGNTEAFF	TGTGCCAGCTCACCCGGCGGGAACACTGAAGCTTTCTTT
TRBV2	.	TRBJ1-4	few	CASSEGQFNEKLFF	TGTGCCAGCAGTGAAGGACAGTTTAATGAAAAACTGTTTTTT
TRBV5-6	TRBD1	TRBJ2-1	.	CASSFRDRAYNEQFF	TGTGCCAGCAGCTTCAGGGACAGGGCCTACAATGAGCAGTTCTTC
TRBV28	.	TRBJ1-3	.	CASTSGLRNTIYF	TGTGCCAGCACATCAGGGCTTAGAAACACCATATATTTT
TRBV2	TRBD1	TRBJ2-2	.	CAGTGQGASGELFF	TGTGCCGGCACGGGACAGGGGGCTTCCGGGGAGCTGTTTTTT
TRBV3-1/TRBV3-2	.	TRBJ2-1	once	CASSQGAGRNEQFF	TGTGCCAGCAGCCAAGGGGCAGGGAGGAATGAGCAGTTCTTC
TRBV21-1	.	TRBJ1-5	.	CASSKVCGRTGACGNQPQHF	TGTGCCAGCAGCAAAGTCTGCGGAAGGACAGGGGCGTGTGGCAATCAGCCCCAGCATTTT
TRBV6-6	TRBD2	TRBJ2-1	.	CASSPGLAGRGPRNEQFF	TGTGCCAGCAGTCCGGGACTAGCGGGAAGGGGGCCTCGGAATGAGCAGTTCTTC
TRBV4-1	TRBD1	TRBJ2-7	.	CASSLTGTAAYEQYF	TGCGCCAGCAGTCTGACCGGGACAGCTGCCTACGAGCAGTACTTC
TRBV5-8	.	TRBJ2-5	.	CAIGRRETQYF	TGTGCCATAGGACGGAGGGAGACCCAGTACTTC
TRBV20-1	.	TRBJ1-2	.	CSAAGDGYTF	TGCAGTGCCGCGGGGGATGGCTACACCTTC
TRBV2	.	TRBJ1-5	.	CASAEGWGNQPQHF	TGTGCCAGCGCCGAGGGTTGGGGCAATCAGCCCCAGCATTTT
TRBV20-1	TRBD2	TRBJ2-3	.	CSASGLAGRTDTQYF	TGCAGTGCTAGTGGGCTAGCGGGAAGAACAGATACGCAGTATTTT
TRBV2	TRBD1	TRBJ1-5	.	CASAGQGIQPQHF	TGTGCCTCAGCGGGACAGGGTATTCAGCCCCAGCATTTT
TRBV27	TRBD2	TRBJ2-7	.	CASSPVGTGGPPHEQYF	TGTGCCAGCAGTCCCGTGGGGACGGGAGGGCCCCCCCACGAGCAGTACTTC
TRBV18	.	TRBJ1-1	.	CASSRLPVPGEAFF	TGTGCCAGCTCACGCCTCCCTGTCCCAGGCGAAGCTTTCTTT